A selection of T cell receptor beta chains follows, all from one sample in a study of T cells in Graves' hyperthyroidism and ophthalmopathy. MiXCR, applied by TCRdb to the multiplex PCR reads, yields one record per CDR3 protein. This table holds some 500,000 distinct CDR3 sequences, under 15% found once. Sequencing input: blood. Source of these receptors: a woman aged 18-29 years with Graves' hyperthyroidism. The CDR3 runs from the conserved cysteine through the conserved F or W. The D gene is left open where the match is weak. The size field is filled for only some rows; it gives once, few, many or a size class.

TRBV9	many	TRBD1	TRBJ2-2	TGTGCCAGCAGCGTAGAAGGGGGCGCGAACACCGGGGAGCTGTTTTTT	CASSVEGGANTGELFF
TRBV7-9	many	.	TRBJ2-3	TGTGCCAGCAGTCCTATAAACACAGATACGCAGTATTTT	CASSPINTDTQYF
TRBV18	many	.	TRBJ1-1	TGTGCCAGCTCACCCACGTTGAACACTGAAGCTTTCTTT	CASSPTLNTEAFF
TRBV30	many	TRBD1	TRBJ1-5	TGTGCCTGTGGACAGGGGGGCAATCAGCCCCAGCATTTT	CACGQGGNQPQHF
TRBV11-3	many	.	TRBJ1-1	TGTGCCAGCAGCTTAGGGGGATTTACTGAAGCTTTCTTT	CASSLGGFTEAFF
TRBV3-1	many	.	TRBJ2-7	TGTGCCAGCAGCCAAGGGGTCGCTACGGGGCTCGAGCAGTACTTC	CASSQGVATGLEQYF
TRBV15	many	.	TRBJ1-1	TGTGCCACCAGCAGATCTGGTCAGGCCACTGAAGCTTTCTTT	CATSRSGQATEAFF
TRBV12-3/TRBV12-4	many	.	TRBJ1-2	TGTGCCAGCAGCCTAAGGCAGGGGAGCTATGGCTACACCTTC	CASSLRQGSYGYTF
TRBV5-1	.	.	TRBJ2-5	TGCGCCAGCAGCCCGGACGTCCGAGCTGGAACCCAGTACTTC	CASSPDVRAGTQYF
TRBV3-1	few	.	TRBJ2-2	TGTGCCAGCAGCCCTACAGGATGGGAGCTGTTTTTT	CASSPTGWELFF